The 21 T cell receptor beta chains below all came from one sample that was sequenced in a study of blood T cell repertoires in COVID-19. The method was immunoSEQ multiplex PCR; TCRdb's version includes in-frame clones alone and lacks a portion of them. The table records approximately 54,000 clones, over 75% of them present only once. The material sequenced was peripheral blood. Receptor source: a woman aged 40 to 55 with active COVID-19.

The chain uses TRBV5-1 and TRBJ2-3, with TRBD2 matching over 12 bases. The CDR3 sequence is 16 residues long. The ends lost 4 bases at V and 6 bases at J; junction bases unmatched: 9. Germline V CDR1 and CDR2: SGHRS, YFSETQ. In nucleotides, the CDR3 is TGCGCCAGCAGCATAGGGACTAGCGGGTATGAGGATACGCAGTATTTT. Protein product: CASSIGTSGYEDTQYF. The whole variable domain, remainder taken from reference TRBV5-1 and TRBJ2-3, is KAGVTQTPRYLIKTRGQQVTLSCSPISGHRSVSWYQQTPGQGLQFLFEYFSETQRNKGNFPGRFSGRQFSNSRSEMNVSTLELGDSALYLCASSIGTSGYEDTQYFGPGTRLTVL.

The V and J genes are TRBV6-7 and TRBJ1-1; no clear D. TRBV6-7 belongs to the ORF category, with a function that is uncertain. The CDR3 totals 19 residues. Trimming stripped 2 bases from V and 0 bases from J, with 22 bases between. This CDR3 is CASSYSLSGVESLNTEAFF. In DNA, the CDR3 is TGTGCCAGCAGTTACAGTTTGAGCGGGGTAGAGAGTCTGAACACTGAAGCTTTCTTT.

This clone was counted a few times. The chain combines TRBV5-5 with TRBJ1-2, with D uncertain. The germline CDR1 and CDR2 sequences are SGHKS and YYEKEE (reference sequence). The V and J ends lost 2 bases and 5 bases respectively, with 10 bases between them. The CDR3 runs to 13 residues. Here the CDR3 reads CASSLTATYGYTF. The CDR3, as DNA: TGTGCCAGCAGCTTAACAGCTACATATGGCTACACCTTC.

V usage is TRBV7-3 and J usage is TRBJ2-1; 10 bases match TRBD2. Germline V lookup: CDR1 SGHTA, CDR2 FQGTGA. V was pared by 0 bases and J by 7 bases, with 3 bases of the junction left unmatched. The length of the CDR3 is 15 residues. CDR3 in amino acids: CASSLTPSGGNEQFF. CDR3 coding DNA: TGTGCCAGCAGCTTAACGCCTAGCGGGGGAAATGAGCAGTTCTTC.

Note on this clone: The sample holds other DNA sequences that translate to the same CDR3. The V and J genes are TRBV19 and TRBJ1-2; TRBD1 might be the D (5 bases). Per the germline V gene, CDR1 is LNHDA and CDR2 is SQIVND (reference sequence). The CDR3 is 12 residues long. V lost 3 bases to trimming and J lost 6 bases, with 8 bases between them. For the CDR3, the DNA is TGTGCCAGTAGTATTCCAGGGAATGGCTACACCTTC. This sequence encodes CASSIPGNGYTF.

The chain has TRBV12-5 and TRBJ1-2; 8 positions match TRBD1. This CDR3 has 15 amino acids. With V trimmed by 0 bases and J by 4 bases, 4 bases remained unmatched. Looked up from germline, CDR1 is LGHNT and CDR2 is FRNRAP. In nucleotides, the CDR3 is TGTGCTAGTGGTTTGGTACAGACAGGGGTCTATGGCTACACCTTC. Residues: CASGLVQTGVYGYTF. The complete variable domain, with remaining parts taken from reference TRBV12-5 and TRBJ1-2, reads DARVTQTPRHKVTEMGQEVTMRCQPILGHNTVFWYRQTMMQGLELLAYFRNRAPLDDSGMPKDRFSAEMPDATLATLKIQPSEPRDSAVYFCASGLVQTGVYGYTFGSGTRLTVV.

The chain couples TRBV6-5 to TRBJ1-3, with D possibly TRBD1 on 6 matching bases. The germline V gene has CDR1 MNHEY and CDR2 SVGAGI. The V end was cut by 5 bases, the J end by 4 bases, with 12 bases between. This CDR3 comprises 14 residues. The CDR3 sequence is CASSSTGSGNTIYF. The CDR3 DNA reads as TGTGCCAGCAGTAGTACAGGGTCGGGAAACACCATATATTTT.

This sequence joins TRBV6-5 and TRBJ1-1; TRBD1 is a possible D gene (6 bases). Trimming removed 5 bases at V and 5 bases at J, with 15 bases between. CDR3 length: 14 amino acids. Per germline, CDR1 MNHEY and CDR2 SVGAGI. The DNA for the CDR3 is TGTGCCAGCAGTCCCCAGGGGCGGCGGACTGAAGCTTTCTTT. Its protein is CASSPQGRRTEAFF.

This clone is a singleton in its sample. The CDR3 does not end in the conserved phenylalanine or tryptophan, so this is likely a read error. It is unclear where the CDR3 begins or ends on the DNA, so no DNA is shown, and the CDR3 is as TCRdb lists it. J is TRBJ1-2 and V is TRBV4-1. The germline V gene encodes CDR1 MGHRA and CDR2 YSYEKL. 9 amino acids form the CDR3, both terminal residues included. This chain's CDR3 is CASSQTLGS.

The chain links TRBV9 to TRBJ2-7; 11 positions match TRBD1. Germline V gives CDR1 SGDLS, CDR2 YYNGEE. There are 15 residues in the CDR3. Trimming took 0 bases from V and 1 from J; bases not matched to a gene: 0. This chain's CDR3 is CASSVGDRGSYEQYF. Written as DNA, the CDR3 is TGTGCCAGCAGCGTAGGGGACAGGGGGTCCTACGAGCAGTACTTC.

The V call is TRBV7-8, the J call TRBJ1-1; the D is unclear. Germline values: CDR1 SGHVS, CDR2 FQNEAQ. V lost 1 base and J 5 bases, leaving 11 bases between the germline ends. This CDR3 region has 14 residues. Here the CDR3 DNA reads TGTGCCAGCAGCTTAGTCGGGGTTGGAACTGAAGCTTTCTTT. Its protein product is CASSLVGVGTEAFF.

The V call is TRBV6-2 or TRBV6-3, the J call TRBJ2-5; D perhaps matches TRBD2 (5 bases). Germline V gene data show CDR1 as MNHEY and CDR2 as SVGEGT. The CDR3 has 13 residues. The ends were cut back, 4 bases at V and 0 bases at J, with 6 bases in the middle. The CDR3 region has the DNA TGTGCCAGCAGTTTAGCGTACCAAGAGACCCAGTACTTC. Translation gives CASSLAYQETQYF.

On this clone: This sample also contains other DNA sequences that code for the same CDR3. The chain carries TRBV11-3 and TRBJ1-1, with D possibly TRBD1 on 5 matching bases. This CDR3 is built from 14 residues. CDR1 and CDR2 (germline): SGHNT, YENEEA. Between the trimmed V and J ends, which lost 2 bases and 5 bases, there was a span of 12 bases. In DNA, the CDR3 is TGTGCCAGCAGCTTACGGTTTCGGGGGACTGAAGCTTTCTTT. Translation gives CASSLRFRGTEAFF.

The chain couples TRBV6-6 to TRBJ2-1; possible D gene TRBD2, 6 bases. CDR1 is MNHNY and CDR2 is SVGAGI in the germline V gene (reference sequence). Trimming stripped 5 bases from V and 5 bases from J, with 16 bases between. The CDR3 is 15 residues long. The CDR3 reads CASSKGQGGDNEQFF. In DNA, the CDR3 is TGTGCCAGCAGTAAGGGGCAGGGAGGAGACAATGAGCAGTTCTTC.

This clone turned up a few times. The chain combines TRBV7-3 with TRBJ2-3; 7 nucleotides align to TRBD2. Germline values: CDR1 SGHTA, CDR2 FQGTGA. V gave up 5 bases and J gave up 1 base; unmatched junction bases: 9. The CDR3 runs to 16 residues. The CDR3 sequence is CASSLNGGGGTDTQYF. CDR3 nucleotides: TGTGCCAGCAGCCTAAATGGGGGGGGTGGCACAGATACGCAGTATTTT. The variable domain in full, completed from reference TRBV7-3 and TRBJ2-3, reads GAGVSQTPSNKVTEKGKYVELRCDPISGHTALYWYRQSLGQGPEFLIYFQGTGAADDSGLPNDRFFAVRPEGSVSTLKIQRTERGDSAVYLCASSLNGGGGTDTQYFGPGTRLTVL.

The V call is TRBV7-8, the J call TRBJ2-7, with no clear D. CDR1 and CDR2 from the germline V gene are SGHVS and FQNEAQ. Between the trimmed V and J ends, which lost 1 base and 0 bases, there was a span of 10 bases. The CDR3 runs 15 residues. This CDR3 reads CASSLGAQNSYEQYF. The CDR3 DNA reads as TGTGCCAGCAGCTTAGGTGCCCAGAACTCCTACGAGCAGTACTTC.

The CDR3 here is CASSLGGQEKLFF. The CDR3, as DNA: TGTGCCAGCAGCTTAGGTGGGCAAGAAAAACTGTTTTTT. The chain has TRBV7-2 and TRBJ1-4; D is unresolved. The CDR3 is 13 residues long. Germline values: CDR1 SGHTA, CDR2 FQGNSA. The V end was cut by 1 base, the J end by 8 bases, with 8 bases between.

CDR3 protein: CASSEAQGVSEAFF. DNA for the CDR3: TGTGCCAGCAGTGAAGCACAGGGAGTATCTGAAGCTTTCTTT. The J gene is TRBJ1-1, the V gene TRBV6-1; maybe TRBD1 (6 bases). V lost 0 bases, J lost 6 bases, and 11 bases lay in between. CDR3 length: 14 amino acids. Germline-derived CDR1 and CDR2 are MNHNS and SASEGT.

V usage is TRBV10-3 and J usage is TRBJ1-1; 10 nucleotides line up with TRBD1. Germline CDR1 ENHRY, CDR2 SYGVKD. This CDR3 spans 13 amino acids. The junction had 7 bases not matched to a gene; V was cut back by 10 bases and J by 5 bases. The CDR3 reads CATGQGEGTEAFF. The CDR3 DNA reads TGTGCCACTGGACAGGGGGAAGGGACTGAAGCTTTCTTT.

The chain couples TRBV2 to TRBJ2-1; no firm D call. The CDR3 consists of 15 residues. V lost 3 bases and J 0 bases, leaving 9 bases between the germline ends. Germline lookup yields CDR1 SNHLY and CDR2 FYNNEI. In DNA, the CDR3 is TGTGCCAGCAGTGAGGTGGGCCCCTCCTACAATGAGCAGTTCTTC. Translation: CASSEVGPSYNEQFF.

The CDR3 region is CASRGDISGYTF. The CDR3 bases are TGTGCCAGCAGGGGCGATATTTCTGGCTACACCTTC. This rearrangement joins TRBV2 to TRBJ1-2; D unclear. V was pared by 6 bases and J by 7 bases, with 12 bases between. The CDR3 loop spans 12 amino acids. Germline V gene lookup returns CDR1 SNHLY and CDR2 FYNNEI.